This T cell receptor beta chain was profiled in a study of shared clonotypes between healthy human individuals. Study results and limitations: Having only a few donors restricted how much genetic and exposure-history diversity was captured.

Donation came from healthy HIV-negative adults that had no recent acute infections or vaccinations. CD4+ cells yielded CD45RA+ naive and CD45RA-negative memory subsets. There are 13 residues in the CDR3. Germline V gene lookup returns CDR1 GTSNPN and CDR2 SVGIG (reference sequence). V shed 4 bases and J shed 2 bases, with 10 bases lying between them. Per the original data handling: ImmunoSEQ gave junction-only sequences without quality scores, so filtering differed. Using immunoSEQ multiplex PCR, the repertoire was profiled, and TCRdb retains in-frame clones only, with some absent. V and J calls and clone size are as listed in that table; D and trimming were resolved from the DNA. Of 2 million to 3 million clones listed, 93% are singletons. For this clone: Its matching antigen is unknown.

This receptor was identified in a man aged 18 to 29 in good health. Some clones in this sample may be carry-over from other donors' samples. The chain joins TRBV30 to TRBJ2-3, with a possible D match to TRBD2 (6 bases). Sequenced input: naive CD4+ T cells from PBMCs. Regarding subset: CD45RA+ positively selected. In DNA form, the CDR3 reads TGTGCCTGGAATGCGGGGTACACAGATACGCAGTATTTT. It translates to CAWNAGYTDTQYF.